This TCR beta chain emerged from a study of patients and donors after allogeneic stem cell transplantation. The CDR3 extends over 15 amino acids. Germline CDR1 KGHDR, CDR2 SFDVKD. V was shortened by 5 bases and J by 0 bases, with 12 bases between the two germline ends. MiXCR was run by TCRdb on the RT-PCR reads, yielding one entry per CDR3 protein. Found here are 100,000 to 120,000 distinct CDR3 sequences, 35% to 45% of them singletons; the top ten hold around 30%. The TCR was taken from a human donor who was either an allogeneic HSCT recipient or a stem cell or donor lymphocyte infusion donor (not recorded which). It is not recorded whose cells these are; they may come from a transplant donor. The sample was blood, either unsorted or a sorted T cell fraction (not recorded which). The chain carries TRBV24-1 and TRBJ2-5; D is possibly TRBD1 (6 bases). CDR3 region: CATSGKGQYQETQYF. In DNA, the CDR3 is TGTGCCACCAGTGGGAAAGGACAGTACCAAGAGACCCAGTACTTC.